A selection of T cell receptor beta chains follows, all from one sample in a study of Ad26.COV2.S vaccination and SARS-CoV-2 variants. The method was immunoSEQ multiplex PCR; TCRdb's version includes in-frame clones alone and lacks a portion of them. The sample shows more than 300,000 clones, around 83% of them seen only once. Sequences were derived from peripheral blood, sampled in a trial of Ad26.COV2.S vaccine versus placebo. The receptors shown here come from a person aged 18 to 59 who received the Ad26.COV2.S COVID-19 vaccine or a placebo. CDR3s include the opening cysteine and the closing phenylalanine or tryptophan. The D gene is left open where the match is weak. Some rows mark clone size as missing; the rest say once, few, many or name a class of expanded clone.

V gene	clone size	D gene	J gene	CDR3 DNA	CDR3 protein
TRBV7-9	.	TRBD1	TRBJ2-3	TGTGCCAGCAGCCGACAGGGCGGCACAGATACGCAGTATTTT	CASSRQGGTDTQYF
TRBV28	.	TRBD1	TRBJ1-2	TGTGCCAGCAGTCCAGGACAGGGCTATGGCTACACCTTC	CASSPGQGYGYTF
TRBV12-3/TRBV12-4	.	.	TRBJ1-6	TGTGCCAGCCAAACCGTGTATAATTCACCCCTCCACTTT	CASQTVYNSPLHF
TRBV2	.	TRBD2	TRBJ2-2	TGTGCCAGCAGTGATTATTCCGGACTAGCGGGGCCTTACACCGGGGAGCTGTTTTTT	CASSDYSGLAGPYTGELFF
TRBV7-9	.	.	TRBJ1-5	TGTGCCAGCAGCCCCGGAGGTCGAGCCAATCAGCCCCAGCATTTT	CASSPGGRANQPQHF
TRBV2	.	.	TRBJ1-3	TGTGCCAGCAAGGTCCCGTGGAGCTCTGGAAACACCATATATTTT	CASKVPWSSGNTIYF
TRBV3-1/TRBV3-2	.	.	TRBJ2-3	TGTGCCAGCAGCCCAACTCCCCTCGGGACTCGCACAGATACGCAGTATTTT	CASSPTPLGTRTDTQYF
TRBV18	.	.	TRBJ1-3	TGTGCCAGCTCCAAACTGAACAGGGCCGCCGGAAACACCATATATTTT	CASSKLNRAAGNTIYF
TRBV19	.	.	TRBJ2-7	TGTGCCAGTCGGTGGGGAGGCGAGCAGTACTTC	CASRWGGEQYF
TRBV14	once	.	TRBJ2-3	TGTGCCAGCAGCCAAGAAGGGTCCAGGGTGCGGGGCACAGATACGCAGTATTTT	CASSQEGSRVRGTDTQYF
TRBV18	.	.	TRBJ1-1	TGTGCCAGCTCACCAGGGGCGAACACTGAAGCTTTCTTT	CASSPGANTEAFF
TRBV3-1/TRBV3-2	.	.	TRBJ2-2	TGTGCCAGCAGCCTCCTTTGGCGGGGGCCCACCGGGGAGCTGTTTTTT	CASSLLWRGPTGELFF
TRBV2	.	.	TRBJ1-1	TGTGCCAGCACCAGGACGGCGAACACTGAAGCTTTCTTT	CASTRTANTEAFF
TRBV7-9	.	.	TRBJ2-6	TGTGCCAGCAAGGGTGCCGGGGCACAACGGTTTGGGGCCAACGTCCTGACTTTC	CASKGAGAQRFGANVLTF
TRBV5-1	.	.	TRBJ2-7	TGCGCCAGCAGCTTGGCGGGTGTTGGGGAGCAGTACTTC	CASSLAGVGEQYF
TRBV6-5	.	.	TRBJ2-5	TGTGCCAGCAGTTACGGGCGTGGGTACCCCGGGACCCAGTACTTC	CASSYGRGYPGTQYF
TRBV6-2/TRBV6-3	.	.	TRBJ2-3	TGTGCCAGCAGTTACTCCCCGGTGGGGCCACCCACAGATACGCAGTATTTT	CASSYSPVGPPTDTQYF
TRBV10-2	.	TRBD2	TRBJ2-3	TGCGCCAGCACTGCGGGGGGAAGCACAGATACGCAGTATTTT	CASTAGGSTDTQYF
TRBV7-6	once	TRBD2	TRBJ2-5	TGTGCCAGCAGCTTAGAATCGCCGGGACTAAGGCAAGAGACCCAGTACTTC	CASSLESPGLRQETQYF
TRBV3-1/TRBV3-2	.	TRBD1	TRBJ2-3	TGTGCCAGCAGCCAACGGGACAGGGGGCTGGATACGCAGTATTTT	CASSQRDRGLDTQYF
TRBV2	few	.	TRBJ2-7	TGTGCCAGCAGTGATGGGACCCTAGGAGGCCACGAGCAGTACTTC	CASSDGTLGGHEQYF
TRBV4-3	.	.	TRBJ2-3	TGCGCCAGCAGCCAAGATCCCCCGTCGCATACGCAGTATTTT	CASSQDPPSHTQYF
TRBV2	.	.	TRBJ2-1	TGTGCCAGCAGTGAAAAAAGCGACTCCTACAATGAGCAGTTCTTC	CASSEKSDSYNEQFF
TRBV5-1	.	.	TRBJ2-3	TGCGCCAGCAGCTCGGGACTCAGCACAGATACGCAGTATTTT	CASSSGLSTDTQYF
TRBV6-2/TRBV6-3	.	.	TRBJ1-5	TGTGCCAGCAGTTACCCGTTCGACAGCATCCAAACTAGCAATCAGCCCCAGCATTTT	CASSYPFDSIQTSNQPQHF
TRBV5-1	.	.	TRBJ2-5	TGCGCCAGCAGCCGGGGGACGGGGCGGGGTGCACAAGAGACCCAGTACTTC	CASSRGTGRGAQETQYF
TRBV7-6	.	TRBD1	TRBJ1-2	TGTGCCAGCAGCCCGAGGACAGGTGGAAATGCTGGCTACACCTTC	CASSPRTGGNAGYTF
TRBV15	.	TRBD2	TRBJ2-7	TGTGCCACCAGCAGAGATCGGCCTAGCGGGGGCTACGAGCAGTACTTC	CATSRDRPSGGYEQYF
TRBV7-2	.	.	TRBJ2-7	TGTGCCAGCAGCTTAGGCAGGCAGGGCTTACCCTACGAGCAGTACTTC	CASSLGRQGLPYEQYF
TRBV19	.	TRBD1	TRBJ2-1	TGTGCCAGTAGTAACCGGGTGGGACAGGGGAAGGAGAGTTACAATGAGCAGTTCTTC	CASSNRVGQGKESYNEQFF
TRBV7-8	.	.	TRBJ2-7	TGTGCCAGCAGCGCTGGCCCCGGGACCCTCCGACAGTACTTC	CASSAGPGTLRQYF
TRBV9	.	.	TRBJ1-4	TGTGCCAGCAGCGTAGCAGGGAGACGAAATGAAAAACTGTTTTTT	CASSVAGRRNEKLFF
TRBV5-4	.	TRBD1	TRBJ2-2	TGTGCCAGCAGCCCGACAGGGGGCCCCGCCGCCGGGGAGCTGTTTTTT	CASSPTGGPAAGELFF
TRBV10-3	.	TRBD1	TRBJ1-6	TGTGCCATCAGCCCACAGGGGGCTCCGGGAGACCTCCACTTT	CAISPQGAPGDLHF
TRBV7-6	.	TRBD1	TRBJ2-1	TGTGCCAGCAGCCCTGGGACAGGGAAATTGCGGAATGAGCAGTTCTTC	CASSPGTGKLRNEQFF
TRBV29-1	.	.	TRBJ2-7	TGCAGCGTTCGACAGATTACGAGGCAGTACTTC	CSVRQITRQYF
TRBV27	.	.	TRBJ1-1	TGTGCCAGCAGTTTCCTAGGCACTGAAGCTTTCTTT	CASSFLGTEAFF
TRBV27	.	.	TRBJ1-2	TGTGCCAGCAGTCACAAGGGTAACTATGGCTACACCTTC	CASSHKGNYGYTF
TRBV18	.	TRBD1	TRBJ1-5	TGTGCCAGCTCACCGGACAGGTCTAATCAGCCCCAGCATTTT	CASSPDRSNQPQHF
TRBV18	.	.	TRBJ1-2	TGTGCCAGCTCACCTCGGGGTGGGCTCAGCTATGGCTACACCTTC	CASSPRGGLSYGYTF
TRBV19	.	.	TRBJ1-6	TGTGCCAGTACGGGAAGGGGTGAATCCTATAATTCACCCCTCCACTTT	CASTGRGESYNSPLHF
TRBV11-2	.	.	TRBJ2-7	TGTGCCAGCAGCTTAATTACCTCCGGGCACTACGAGCAGTACTTC	CASSLITSGHYEQYF
TRBV5-4	.	.	TRBJ1-3	TGTGCCAGCAGCCCCGGGGGGCTGGAGTTCTCTGGAAACACCATATATTTT	CASSPGGLEFSGNTIYF
TRBV6-5	.	TRBD1	TRBJ1-6	TGTGCCAGCAGGAGACAGGGACATTCACCCCTCCACTTT	CASRRQGHSPLHF
TRBV6-2/TRBV6-3	.	TRBD1	TRBJ1-1	TGTGCCAGCAGTACCGCGACAGGGGAGGAGGCTGAAGCTTTCTTT	CASSTATGEEAEAFF
TRBV10-3	.	TRBD1	TRBJ1-2	TGTGCCATCAGTTTACAGGGGACAAGCTATGGCTACACCTTC	CAISLQGTSYGYTF
TRBV3-1/TRBV3-2	.	.	TRBJ2-2	TGTGCCAGCAGCCAACAAGGAGGGGATGTCACCGGGGAGCTGTTTTTT	CASSQQGGDVTGELFF
TRBV10-3	once	TRBD2	TRBJ2-5	TGTGCCATCAGGCCAGCGGGGGGGCTGGAGACCCAGTACTTC	CAIRPAGGLETQYF
TRBV29-1	.	TRBD2	TRBJ2-2	TGCAGCGTTGAATTAGCGGGGGGGCCTACCGGGGAGCTGTTTTTT	CSVELAGGPTGELFF
TRBV7-8	.	TRBD1	TRBJ2-2	TGTGCCAGCAGCTTAGGTTGGCAGGGGGCGAACACCGGGGAGCTGTTTTTT	CASSLGWQGANTGELFF
TRBV5-1	.	TRBD2	TRBJ2-2	TGCGCCAGCAGCGCCCGACCCGGGACTAGCGGGGGGCTAAACACCGGGGAGCTGTTTTTT	CASSARPGTSGGLNTGELFF